This T cell receptor (beta chain) was sequenced in a study of blood T cell repertoires in COVID-19. The repertoire was sequenced with immunoSEQ multiplex PCR; TCRdb's copy has only in-frame clones and lacks some. Of 110,000 to 150,000 clones in the sample, 70% to 90% were seen once. Germline V gene data show CDR1 as GTSNPN and CDR2 as SVGIG (reference sequence). The V end was cut by 2 bases, the J end by 8 bases, with 10 bases between. This CDR3 comprises 13 residues. Sequencing was performed on peripheral blood. The V gene is TRBV30, the J gene TRBJ1-6; unclear D gene. The sequence was collected from a woman older than 75 with acute or convalescent COVID-19. CDR3 protein: CAWSRSRDSPLHF. CDR3 DNA sequence: TGTGCCTGGAGTCGATCGAGGGATTCACCCCTCCACTTT.